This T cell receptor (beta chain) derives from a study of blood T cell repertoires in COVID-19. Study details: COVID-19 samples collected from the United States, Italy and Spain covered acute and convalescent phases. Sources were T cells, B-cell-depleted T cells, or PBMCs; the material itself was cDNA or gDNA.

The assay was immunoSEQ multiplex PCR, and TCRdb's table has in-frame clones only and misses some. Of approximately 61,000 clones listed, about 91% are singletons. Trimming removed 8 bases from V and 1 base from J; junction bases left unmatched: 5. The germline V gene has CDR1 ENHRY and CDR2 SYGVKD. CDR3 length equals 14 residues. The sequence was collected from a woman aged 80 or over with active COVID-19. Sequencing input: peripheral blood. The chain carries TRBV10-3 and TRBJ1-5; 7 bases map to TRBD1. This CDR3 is CAIADRESNQPQHF. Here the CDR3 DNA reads TGTGCCATCGCCGACAGGGAAAGCAATCAGCCCCAGCATTTT.